This is a list of T cell receptor beta chains from one sample in a study of T cells after yellow fever vaccination. One entry per CDR3 protein results from TCRdb running MiXCR on the 5' RACE reads. Among 300,000 or so distinct CDR3 sequences listed, 4% were seen once. The source was PBMCs, collected 5 days after the yellow fever booster vaccination. These receptors all stem from a man younger than 35 who received the YFV17D yellow fever vaccine. The CDR3 runs from the conserved cysteine through the conserved F or W. A D gene is named only where the DNA matches it firmly. Clone sizes are given selectively: once, few, many, or a class where the clone is expanded.

clone_size d_call j_call v_call cdr3_aa cdr3_nt
NA NA TRBJ1-5 TRBV27 CASSLSGEGQPQHF TGTGCCAGCAGTTTGTCGGGGGAAGGACAGCCCCAGCATTTT
many NA TRBJ1-6 TRBV10-3 CAISAANSPLHF TGTGCCATCAGCGCCGCTAATTCACCCCTCCACTTT
NA NA TRBJ2-1 TRBV7-8 CASTEGHYNEQFF TGTGCCAGCACAGAAGGACATTACAATGAGCAGTTCTTC
NA NA TRBJ1-5 TRBV27 CASSARQAAGNQPQHF TGTGCCAGCAGTGCTAGACAGGCCGCGGGCAATCAGCCCCAGCATTTT
NA NA TRBJ1-4 TRBV27 CASSFSHGGDGKLFF TGTGCCAGCAGTTTTTCCCACGGAGGAGATGGAAAACTGTTTTTT
NA TRBD2 TRBJ2-1 TRBV5-1 CASSLGPGGNNEQFF TGCGCCAGCAGCTTGGGACCGGGGGGAAACAATGAGCAGTTCTTC
few NA TRBJ1-5 TRBV12-3/TRBV12-4 CASSLGGGLEPQHF TGTGCCAGCAGCCTCGGTGGGGGCCTCGAGCCCCAGCATTTT
NA NA TRBJ2-6 TRBV25-1 CASIGRGLSGANVLTF TGTGCCAGCATTGGCAGGGGACTCTCTGGGGCCAACGTCCTGACTTTC
many TRBD1 TRBJ2-7 TRBV4-2 CASSLGDSSYEQYF TGTGCCAGCAGCCTTGGGGACAGCTCCTACGAGCAGTACTTC
many TRBD1 TRBJ1-4 TRBV2 CASSSWTGTNEKLFF TGTGCCAGCAGTAGTTGGACAGGGACCAATGAAAAACTGTTTTTT
NA NA TRBJ1-1 TRBV20-1 CSARDSVSTEAFF TGCAGTGCTAGAGATTCCGTAAGCACTGAAGCTTTCTTT
many TRBD2 TRBJ2-5 TRBV20-1 CSTYRGGQETQYF TGCAGTACTTACCGGGGGGGTCAAGAGACCCAGTACTTC
NA NA TRBJ2-6 TRBV19 CASSRSSSGANVLTF TGTGCCAGTAGTAGAAGTAGCAGTGGGGCCAACGTCCTGACTTTC
many NA TRBJ2-3 TRBV7-6 CASSLATGPDTQYF TGTGCCAGCAGCTTAGCAACGGGACCAGATACGCAGTATTTT
few NA TRBJ2-3 TRBV5-1 CASAWQEGEDTQYF TGCGCCAGCGCTTGGCAGGAGGGCGAAGATACGCAGTATTTT
NA NA TRBJ1-1 TRBV2 CASSQDEAFF TGTGCCAGCAGTCAAGATGAAGCTTTCTTT
few NA TRBJ2-1 TRBV6-1 CASSVLTGTRDNEQFF TGTGCCAGCAGTGTCCTGACCGGGACCCGAGACAATGAGCAGTTCTTC
many NA TRBJ2-2 TRBV6-4 CASSDLPGPMAGELFF TGTGCCAGCAGTGACCTTCCCGGCCCCATGGCTGGGGAGCTGTTTTTT
NA TRBD1 TRBJ1-2 TRBV5-1 CASSRDTGVGYGYTF TGCGCCAGCAGCCGTGACACAGGGGTGGGGTATGGCTACACCTTC
few TRBD2 TRBJ2-3 TRBV18 CASSPRGDPDTQYF TGTGCCAGCTCACCGCGGGGGGATCCAGATACGCAGTATTTT
few NA TRBJ1-1 TRBV29-1 CSVGAPTQTMNTEAFF TGCAGCGTAGGTGCCCCGACCCAGACCATGAACACTGAAGCTTTCTTT
NA TRBD1 TRBJ1-3 TRBV28 CASRETGNSGNTIYF TGTGCCAGCAGGGAGACAGGGAACTCTGGAAACACCATATATTTT
NA NA TRBJ2-1 TRBV5-1 CASSLNPDSYNEQFF TGCGCCAGCAGCTTGAATCCGGATTCCTACAATGAGCAGTTCTTC
many NA TRBJ2-1 TRBV15 CATSPSKSSYNEQFF TGTGCCACCAGCCCCTCTAAGAGCTCCTACAATGAGCAGTTCTTC
few NA TRBJ2-4 TRBV10-3 CAISGEYLEGIQYF TGTGCCATCAGTGGGGAATATTTAGAGGGGATTCAGTACTTC
few NA TRBJ2-1 TRBV27 CASKKTNEQFF TGTGCCAGCAAGAAGACCAATGAGCAGTTCTTC
NA TRBD2 TRBJ2-2 TRBV6-5 CASSYGEGTGELFF TGTGCCAGCAGTTATGGGGAGGGCACCGGGGAGCTGTTTTTT
NA NA TRBJ1-5 TRBV5-5 CASSDSAFSNQPQHF TGTGCCAGCAGCGACTCAGCCTTTAGCAATCAGCCCCAGCATTTT
NA NA TRBJ2-3 TRBV6-1 CASRVASGTDTQYF TGTGCCAGCAGAGTAGCTTCGGGCACAGATACGCAGTATTTT
NA TRBD1 TRBJ1-4 TRBV12-3/TRBV12-4 CASGPGQGVEKLFF TGTGCCAGCGGACCGGGACAGGGGGTCGAAAAACTGTTTTTT
few NA TRBJ2-1 TRBV7-9 CASSSGDQFF TGTGCCAGCAGCTCGGGCGACCAGTTCTTC
many NA TRBJ1-5 TRBV5-1 CASSLDGSNQPQHF TGCGCCAGCAGCTTGGACGGTAGCAATCAGCCCCAGCATTTT